Below are 28 T cell receptor beta chains sequenced from a single sample in a study of T cells in Graves' hyperthyroidism and ophthalmopathy. Using RNA transcripts as the source, TCR beta CDR3 regions were amplified. The TCR CDR3 first-round RT-PCR relied on the HTBI primer set. TCRdb processed the multiplex PCR reads anew with MiXCR; each CDR3 protein has one entry. The table lists a few hundred thousand distinct CDR3 sequences, just over 45% of them singletons. What was sequenced was peripheral blood or thyroid tissue (not recorded which). The receptors were sampled from a woman between 18 and 30 years old with Graves' hyperthyroidism.

This clonotype was seen only once. The chain combines TRBV29-1 with TRBJ2-5, with 8 bases identical to TRBD1. The last part of the DNA fits TRBJ2-1 better; the J call may be wrong. The CDR3 contains 13 residues. Germline assignment: CDR1 SQVTM and CDR2 ANQGSEA. The CDR3 sequence: CSVGQGSYNEQFF. CDR3 in DNA: TGCAGCGTCGGACAGGGATCTTACAATGAGCAGTTCTTC.

This clonotype has a single count. V is TRBV11-1 and J is TRBJ1-4, with TRBD1 matching 7 bases. J lost 4 bases, V lost 4 bases, and 12 bases had no gene match. The CDR3 covers 17 residues. Germline CDR1 is SGHAT and CDR2 is FQDESV (reference sequence). The CDR3 is CASSSGDSPKGNEKLFF. CDR3 in DNA: TGTGCCAGCAGCTCAGGGGACAGCCCCAAGGGTAATGAAAAACTGTTTTTT.

This clonotype was detected many times. The rearrangement links TRBV9 to TRBJ1-2; the D is unclear. The V gene's germline CDR1 is SGDLS and CDR2 YYNGEE. V lost 4 bases to trimming and J lost 0 bases, with 10 bases between them. This CDR3 has 14 amino acids. CDR3 sequence: CASSKDGTNYGYTF. The CDR3 DNA sequence: TGTGCCAGCAGCAAGGACGGGACTAACTATGGCTACACCTTC.

The J gene is TRBJ2-5, the V gene TRBV2; weak D call: TRBD1 (6 bases). Per the germline V gene, CDR1 is SNHLY and CDR2 is FYNNEI. Between the trimmed V and J ends, which lost 6 bases and 1 base, there was a span of 12 bases. The CDR3 consists of 14 residues. The CDR3 DNA reads as TGTGCCAGCAGGACCGGACAGCTCCAAGAGACCCAGTACTTC. It codes for CASRTGQLQETQYF.

V and J are TRBV7-6 and TRBJ2-5, with TRBD2 as a possible D gene (6 bases). The CDR3 spans 16 residues. Germline CDR1 SGHVS, CDR2 FNYEAQ. V dropped 0 bases and J dropped 4 bases, with 15 bases sitting between them. Here the CDR3 DNA reads TGTGCCAGCAGCTTAGCTCACGAGGGCGGGACAGAGACCCAGTACTTC. Translation gives CASSLAHEGGTETQYF. Drawing the rest from reference TRBV7-6 and TRBJ2-5, the complete variable domain is GAGVSQSPRYKVTKRGQDVALRCDPISGHVSLYWYRQALGQGPEFLTYFNYEAQQDKSGLPNDRFSAERPEGSISTLTIQRTEQRDSAMYRCASSLAHEGGTETQYFGPGTRLLVL.

This chain uses TRBV5-6 with TRBJ1-3, with 7 bases lining up with TRBD1. Germline CDR1 is SGHDT and CDR2 is YYEEEE. CDR3 length: 16 residues. V lost 3 bases, J lost 7 bases, and 13 bases stayed unmatched. The CDR3 loop reads CASSYDSGTAGNTIYF. Written as DNA, the CDR3 is TGTGCCAGCAGCTACGACTCCGGGACAGCGGGGAACACCATATATTTT. The full variable domain, in which reference TRBV5-6 and TRBJ1-3 provide the parts outside the CDR3, is DAGVTQSPTHLIKTRGQQVTLRCSPKSGHDTVSWYQQALGQGPQFIFQYYEEEERQRGNFPDRFSGHQFPNYSSELNVNALLLGDSALYLCASSYDSGTAGNTIYFGEGSWLTVV.

This clonotype has a handful of counts. This rearrangement joins TRBV24-1 to TRBJ2-1, with D perhaps given as TRBD1 or TRBD2 (6 bases each). V gave up 2 bases and J gave up 8 bases, with 15 bases separating them. Germline V gene lookup returns CDR1 KGHDR and CDR2 SFDVKD. CDR3 size: 15 residues. The CDR3 reads CATSDSGASWDEQFF. Here the CDR3 DNA reads TGTGCCACCAGTGATTCGGGGGCATCATGGGATGAGCAGTTCTTC.

This clonotype was observed many times. This chain joins TRBV20-1 and TRBJ2-5; 9 bases are shared with TRBD1. V lost 7 bases to trimming and J lost 4 bases; unmatched junction nucleotides: 10. CDR3 length equals 14 residues. Germline V gene sequence: CDR1 DFQATT, CDR2 SNEGSKA (reference sequence). CDR3: CSVQGAVPGETQYF. As DNA, the CDR3 is TGCAGTGTACAGGGGGCGGTTCCGGGAGAGACCCAGTACTTC.

The CDR3 DNA sequence: TGTGCCACCGGGACTAGCGGGACAGGCGGGGAGCTGTTTTTT. This codes for CATGTSGTGGELFF. This chain links TRBV24-1 with TRBJ2-2; 13 bases map to TRBD2. CDR1 KGHDR and CDR2 SFDVKD come from the germline V gene. The CDR3 spans 14 residues. J was trimmed by 7 bases and V by 9 bases; bases with no gene match: 4.

Concerning this clonotype itself: It may be a read error: a sequence one base away is much more abundant. This sequence joins TRBV14 and TRBJ1-4; D is undetermined. Per germline, CDR1 SGHDN and CDR2 FVKESK. This CDR3 contains 14 residues. The CDR3 is CASSPDGLEEKLSF. The DNA for the CDR3 is TGTGCCAGCAGCCCGGACGGCCTGGAAGAAAAACTGTCTTTT.

This clonotype has just a few counts. The rearrangement uses TRBV27 and TRBJ1-2, with TRBD1 matching 10 bases. Losses at the gene ends were 5 bases for V and 6 bases for J; bases not matched to a gene: 9. Germline V gives CDR1 MNHEY, CDR2 SMNVEV (reference sequence). The CDR3 loop spans 15 amino acids. The CDR3 is CASSPGGQGWDGYTF. The CDR3 DNA reads as TGTGCCAGCAGTCCCGGGGGACAGGGGTGGGATGGCTACACCTTC.

This clonotype was recorded many times. This chain uses TRBV9 with TRBJ1-2; 7 nucleotides agree with TRBD1. Germline CDR1 SGDLS, CDR2 YYNGEE. CDR3 length: 14 residues. After removal of 3 bases from V and 4 bases from J, the junction contained 6 bases not matched to a gene. CDR3 protein: CASSAQGDGYGYTF. DNA for the CDR3: TGTGCCAGCAGCGCCCAGGGGGACGGCTATGGCTACACCTTC.

This chain uses TRBV5-4 with TRBJ2-3; 12 bases line up with TRBD2. Germline CDR1 is SGHNT and CDR2 is YYREEE (reference sequence). CDR3 size: 18 residues. V lost 1 base, J lost 1 base, and 7 bases stayed unmatched. Written as DNA, the CDR3 is TGTGCCAGCAGCTTGTCACTAGCGGGAGGATCAGGCACAGATACGCAGTATTTT. Translated, it gives CASSLSLAGGSGTDTQYF. Full variable domain (rest looked up from reference TRBV5-4 and TRBJ2-3): ETGVTQSPTHLIKTRGQQVTLRCSSQSGHNTVSWYQQALGQGPQFIFQYYREEENGRGNFPPRFSGLQFPNYSSELNVNALELDDSALYLCASSLSLAGGSGTDTQYFGPGTRLTVL.

Comments on this clonotype: A much more abundant neighbour one base away suggests this may be a read error. Since the CDR3 does not end with the conserved phenylalanine or tryptophan, this likely comes from a read error. It is unclear where the CDR3 begins or ends on the DNA, so no DNA is shown, and the CDR3 is as TCRdb lists it. V gene TRBV7-2 combines with J gene TRBJ1-1; the table's TRBD1 call for D was not verified on the DNA. Germline V gene data show CDR1 as SGHTA and CDR2 as FQGNSA. The CDR3 is made up of 13 amino acids, end residues included. The CDR3 reads CASRTRGRGREVL.

This clonotype was seen a single time. The rearrangement links TRBV7-8 to TRBJ1-1, with 9 bases matching TRBD1. The CDR3 is 15 residues long. Germline V gene sequence: CDR1 SGHVS, CDR2 FQNEAQ. Trimming cost V 3 bases and J 1 base; bases outside gene matches: 3. In DNA, the CDR3 is TGTGCCAGCAGCTTTCGGGGACAGGGGAACACTGAAGCTTTCTTT. Protein: CASSFRGQGNTEAFF.

This sequence joins TRBV12-3 or TRBV12-4 and TRBJ2-1, with 9 bases matching TRBD2. The CDR3 length is 14 residues. V lost 1 base and J lost 9; bases outside the gene matches: 4. The CDR3 loop reads CASSLGGRGSEQFF. As DNA, the CDR3 is TGTGCCAGCAGTTTAGGCGGGAGGGGGAGTGAGCAGTTCTTC.

Only one count was recorded for this clonotype. V is TRBV20-1 and J is TRBJ2-3; no firm D call. The CDR3 consists of 15 residues. V lost 3 bases to trimming and J lost 3 bases, with 16 bases between them. CDR1 DFQATT and CDR2 SNEGSKA come from the germline V gene (reference sequence). This CDR3 reads CSASDHQEVTDTQYF. The CDR3 DNA reads TGCAGTGCTAGTGACCACCAGGAAGTAACAGATACGCAGTATTTT.

This clonotype was found a few times. The gene calls are TRBV2 and TRBJ1-6, with D possibly being TRBD1 (5 bases). Germline V CDR1 and CDR2: SNHLY, FYNNEI. The CDR3 length is 15 residues. Trimming cost V 8 bases and J 10 bases, with 21 bases left between them. The CDR3 here is CASVATSDTSSPLHF. The DNA of the CDR3 is TGTGCCAGCGTTGCCACGTCGGACACTTCCTCACCCCTCCACTTT.

This clonotype was seen only a few times. The gene calls are TRBV7-6 and TRBJ2-5; 7 nucleotides agree with TRBD2. The germline V gene encodes CDR1 SGHVS and CDR2 FNYEAQ. Trimming removed 3 bases from V and 4 bases from J; junction bases left unmatched: 5. This CDR3 is built from 14 residues. Written as DNA, the CDR3 is TGTGCCAGCAGCTTGGGGAGGGCCGGAGAGACCCAGTACTTC. It encodes CASSLGRAGETQYF.

CDR3: CSATTGDNYGYTF. The CDR3 DNA follows: TGCAGTGCTACAACAGGGGACAACTATGGCTACACCTTC. The gene calls are TRBV20-1 and TRBJ1-2; TRBD1 matches 7 bases. Germline CDR1 is DFQATT and CDR2 is SNEGSKA (reference sequence). V trimming: 4 bases; J trimming: 2 bases; junction bases outside the gene matches: 4. The CDR3 is 13 residues long.

This clonotype was counted ten times or more. V is TRBV29-1 and J is TRBJ2-2; D may match TRBD1 or TRBD2 (6 bases each). V lost 2 bases, J lost 3 bases, and 13 bases lay in between. Germline assignment: CDR1 SQVTM and CDR2 ANQGSEA. This CDR3 has 15 residues. The chain's CDR3 is CSVERGPEDTGELFF. The DNA of the CDR3 is TGCAGCGTTGAACGGGGGCCGGAGGACACCGGGGAGCTGTTTTTT.

This clonotype was seen repeatedly, ten times or more. The chain is built from TRBV4-2 and TRBJ2-2, with D perhaps matching TRBD2 (6 bases). Germline V gene lookup returns CDR1 LGHNA and CDR2 YNFKEQ. Trimming took 4 bases from V and 6 from J, leaving 12 bases between them. The CDR3 has 14 amino acids. As DNA, the CDR3 is TGTGCCAGCAGCCCTAGCGACCTCCCCGGGGAGCTGTTTTTT. Its translation: CASSPSDLPGELFF.

Many counts were recorded for this clonotype. The chain joins TRBV2 to TRBJ1-2; TRBD1 aligns across 8 bases. This CDR3 region has 13 residues. Germline V gene data show CDR1 as SNHLY and CDR2 as FYNNEI. Germline trimming cut 6 bases from V and 4 bases from J; bases unmatched to any gene: 4. The CDR3 DNA is TGTGCCAGCAGGCCAGGGGGCCTCTATGGCTACACCTTC. The encoded protein is CASRPGGLYGYTF.

In this sample, this clonotype turned up many times. The V gene is TRBV7-9, the J gene TRBJ2-7, with 8 bases aligning to TRBD1. V lost 2 bases to trimming and J lost 4 bases; unmatched junction nucleotides: 7. Germline CDR1 and CDR2: SEHNR and FQNEAQ (reference sequence). The CDR3 extends over 15 amino acids. CDR3 bases: TGTGCCAGCAGCTTATGGGACAGGAGGGGATACGAGCAGTACTTC. Translated, it gives CASSLWDRRGYEQYF. The complete variable domain, with remaining parts taken from reference TRBV7-9 and TRBJ2-7, reads DTGVSQNPRHKITKRGQNVTFRCDPISEHNRLYWYRQTLGQGPEFLTYFQNEAQLEKSRLLSDRFSAERPKGSFSTLEIQRTEQGDSAMYLCASSLWDRRGYEQYFGPGTRLTVT.

There are a few counts of this clonotype. The chain uses TRBV24-1 and TRBJ1-1; D gene unclear. V was clipped by 4 bases and J by 14 bases, with 28 bases between them. Per the germline V gene, CDR1 is KGHDR and CDR2 is SFDVKD. This CDR3 has 16 amino acids. The CDR3 nucleotides read TGTGCCACCAGTGACTCACTAGCGGAAAGCTACAATGAGCAGTTCTTT. Its translation: CATSDSLAESYNEQFF.

On this clonotype: An end of the junction does not agree with germline; a read error may underlie this. The chain carries TRBV5-1 and TRBJ1-5; 8 nucleotides align to TRBD1. This CDR3 is 15 amino acids long. Germline V gene data show CDR1 as SGHRS and CDR2 as YFSETQ. DNA of the CDR3: TGTGCCAGCAACTTGGACAGGGTGGGTAATCAGCCCCAGCATTTT. Amino acids: CASNLDRVGNQPQHF.

This clonotype was observed many times. The gene calls are TRBV12-3 or TRBV12-4 and TRBJ2-7, with D unclear. Trimming removed 3 bases from V and 2 bases from J, with 11 bases in between. The length of the CDR3 is 14 residues. The CDR3 bases are TGTGCCAGCAGTTTTGCAGGAGAGGCCTACGAGCAGTACTTC. Its protein product is CASSFAGEAYEQYF.

This clonotype was counted ten times or more. The CDR3, as DNA: TGCAGTGCTAGGGGAGTCAATCAGCCCCAGCATTTT. It translates to CSARGVNQPQHF. The genes are TRBV20-1 and TRBJ1-5; no firm D call. Germline V CDR1 and CDR2: DFQATT, SNEGSKA (reference sequence). Trimming removed 3 bases at V and 3 bases at J, with 6 bases between. This CDR3 is built from 12 residues.